These 19 T cell receptor beta chains originate from one sample sequenced in a study of T cells in Graves' hyperthyroidism and ophthalmopathy. Authors of the study amplified TCR beta CDR3 regions from RNA transcripts. An initial round of RT-PCR targeting the TCR CDR3 relied on the HTBI primer set. TCRdb redid the calling of the multiplex PCR reads with MiXCR, one entry per CDR3 protein. The sample carries under 500,000 distinct CDR3 sequences, more than 13% recorded once. Sequenced sample: blood. These receptors were taken from a man in his fifties or sixties with Graves' ophthalmopathy.

This clonotype appeared many times. The rearrangement joins TRBV5-1 to TRBJ2-1, with 7 nucleotides matching TRBD1. The length of the CDR3 is 15 residues. The germline gives CDR1 SGHRS, CDR2 YFSETQ. V lost 4 bases to trimming and J lost 4 bases; unmatched junction nucleotides: 8. The CDR3: CASSDRVGDYNEQFF. CDR3 bases: TGCGCCAGCAGCGACAGGGTAGGGGATTACAATGAGCAGTTCTTC.

The rearrangement joins TRBV30 to TRBJ2-1, with TRBD1 as a possible D gene (6 bases). V dropped 2 bases and J dropped 7 bases, with 18 bases sitting between them. The CDR3 has 15 residues. Germline V gene sequence: CDR1 GTSNPN, CDR2 SVGIG (reference sequence). The CDR3, as DNA: TGTGCCTGGAGTTTAGGGACAACCGGTTTGAATGAGCAGTTCTTC. Protein: CAWSLGTTGLNEQFF.

This clonotype came up once. Being one base from a much bigger clone, this may be a read error. The CDR3 protein is CASSTLRGGRRQETQYF. The DNA of the CDR3 is TGTGCCAGCAGCACCCTTCGGGGCGGGAGGCGCCAAGAGACCCAGTACTTC. The chain is built from TRBV12-3 or TRBV12-4 and TRBJ2-5; 8 bases match TRBD2. Trimming cost V 6 bases and J 1 base; bases outside gene matches: 13. The length of the CDR3 is 17 residues.

Many counts were recorded for this clonotype. The chain employs TRBV7-9 and TRBJ2-1; 7 bases fit TRBD2. Per the germline V gene, CDR1 is SEHNR and CDR2 is FQNEAQ (reference sequence). V shed 6 bases, J shed 0 bases, and the junction held 14 bases outside the gene matches. This CDR3 is 18 amino acids long. The CDR3 spells CASRDYMTGGSSYNEQFF. CDR3 DNA: TGTGCCAGCAGGGATTATATGACGGGAGGTTCCTCCTACAATGAGCAGTTCTTC.

This clonotype was observed at least ten times. The chain employs TRBV5-1 and TRBJ2-3; no firm D call. The CDR3 spans 16 residues. V lost 4 bases to trimming and J lost 0 bases, with 15 bases between them. Per germline, CDR1 SGHRS and CDR2 YFSETQ. The CDR3 DNA is TGCGCCAGCAGCCCGTCCCGAATTTCCAGCACAGATACGCAGTATTTT. Its protein is CASSPSRISSTDTQYF.

The table lists this clonotype with many counts. The V gene is TRBV24-1, the J gene TRBJ1-1, with D uncertain. Germline V gives CDR1 KGHDR, CDR2 SFDVKD. The CDR3 has 14 amino acids. V shed 2 bases and J shed 4 bases, with 10 bases lying between them. CDR3 nucleotide sequence: TGTGCCACCAGTGATTCTGGCCGGGCCACTGAAGCTTTCTTT. Its translation is CATSDSGRATEAFF.

This clonotype was counted only a few times. This sequence joins TRBV7-2 and TRBJ2-7; 7 nucleotides align to TRBD1. CDR3 length: 13 residues. CDR1 is SGHTA, CDR2 FQGNSA, per germline. J was trimmed by 12 bases and V by 2 bases; bases with no gene match: 10. As DNA, the CDR3 is TGTGCCAGCAGCTTATCAAACAGGGGATGGCGGTACTTC. This gives the protein CASSLSNRGWRYF. Supplemented by reference TRBV7-2 and TRBJ2-7, the full variable domain reads GAGVSQSPSNKVTEKGKDVELRCDPISGHTALYWYRQSLGQGLEFLIYFQGNSAPDKSGLPSDRFSAERTGGSVSTLTIQRTQQEDSAVYLCASSLSNRGWRYFGPGTRLTVT.

This clonotype was seen many times. The chain has TRBV7-2 and TRBJ2-1; 9 bases are shared with TRBD2. V lost 5 bases to trimming and J lost 5 bases; unmatched junction nucleotides: 7. The CDR3 runs 15 residues. Germline CDR1 reads SGHTA; CDR2 reads FQGNSA. The DNA of the CDR3 is TGTGCCAGCAGCCGTAGCGGGAGTTCCCACAATGAGCAGTTCTTC. Its translation is CASSRSGSSHNEQFF. Using reference TRBV7-2 and TRBJ2-1 for the parts outside the CDR3, the full variable domain is GAGVSQSPSNKVTEKGKDVELRCDPISGHTALYWYRQSLGQGLEFLIYFQGNSAPDKSGLPSDRFSAERTGGSVSTLTIQRTQQEDSAVYLCASSRSGSSHNEQFFGPGTRLTVL.

The chain is built from TRBV29-1 and TRBJ2-5, with TRBD2 as a possible D gene (5 bases). Germline loops: CDR1 SQVTM, CDR2 ANQGSEA. The CDR3 contains 14 residues. V was trimmed by 1 base and J by 4 bases, leaving 13 bases between them. CDR3 protein: CSVEGGKRRETQYF. The CDR3 nucleotides read TGCAGCGTTGAAGGAGGGAAAAGAAGAGAGACCCAGTACTTC. The whole variable domain, remainder taken from reference TRBV29-1 and TRBJ2-5, is SAVISQKPSRDICQRGTSLTIQCQVDSQVTMMFWYRQQPGQSLTLIATANQGSEATYESGFVIDKFPISRPNLTFSTLTVSNMSPEDSSIYLCSVEGGKRRETQYFGPGTRLLVL.

This clonotype was counted only a few times. This chain uses TRBV2 with TRBJ2-1; no firm D call. Between the trimmed V and J ends, which lost 4 bases and 8 bases, there was a span of 15 bases. The CDR3 length is 14 residues. Germline CDR1 reads SNHLY; CDR2 reads FYNNEI. In DNA, the CDR3 is TGTGCCAGCAGTGCGGGTCTAGTCGCCTATGAGCAGTTCTTC. This sequence encodes CASSAGLVAYEQFF.

The chain recombines TRBV12-5 with TRBJ2-1, with 7 nucleotides matching TRBD1. CDR1 is LGHNT and CDR2 is FRNRAP in the germline V gene. After removal of 1 base from V and 3 bases from J, the junction contained 15 bases not matched to a gene. CDR3 length: 19 amino acids. CDR3 residues: CASGLARPGQVGFYNEQFF. The CDR3 DNA sequence: TGTGCTAGTGGTTTGGCACGGCCCGGACAGGTAGGTTTCTACAATGAGCAGTTCTTC.

This clonotype was seen at least ten times. The V and J genes are TRBV7-6 and TRBJ2-7, with TRBD2 matching over 7 bases. Germline V gene lookup returns CDR1 SGHVS and CDR2 FNYEAQ. V gave up 1 base and J gave up 2 bases; unmatched junction bases: 8. The CDR3 contains 16 residues. The CDR3: CASSLGSSGGTYEQYF. The CDR3 bases are TGTGCCAGCAGCTTAGGGTCTAGCGGAGGAACCTACGAGCAGTACTTC.

This CDR3 reads CASSLGAGGSDTQYF. CDR3 sequence (DNA): TGTGCCAGCAGTTTGGGAGCGGGAGGATCAGATACGCAGTATTTT. V usage is TRBV28 and J usage is TRBJ2-3; 9 nucleotides agree with TRBD2. CDR1 is MDHEN and CDR2 is SYDVKM in the germline V gene. The CDR3 runs 15 residues. The J segment lost 4 bases and the V segment lost 3 bases, leaving 5 bases of the junction unmatched.

This clonotype was observed many times. This sequence joins TRBV12-3 or TRBV12-4 and TRBJ2-7; 8 bases line up with TRBD2. Trimming at V came to 5 bases and at J to 5 bases, leaving 11 bases not matched to a gene. The CDR3 consists of 15 residues. The CDR3 loop reads CASSRQAGVLDEQYF. The DNA for the CDR3 is TGTGCCAGCAGTCGGCAAGCGGGAGTACTAGACGAGCAGTACTTC.

Ten or more counts support this clonotype. This chain links TRBV5-1 with TRBJ1-1; no firm D call. The germline gives CDR1 SGHRS, CDR2 YFSETQ. Trimming shortened V by 0 bases and J by 3 bases, and 6 bases separated the two germline ends. The CDR3 is 13 amino acids. The CDR3 is CASSLDGDTEAFF. The CDR3 nucleotides read TGCGCCAGCAGCTTGGATGGGGACACTGAAGCTTTCTTT.

In its sample, this clonotype was seen many times. The V and J genes are TRBV2 and TRBJ2-1, with TRBD2 matching over 11 bases. This CDR3 has 17 amino acids. Germline values: CDR1 SNHLY, CDR2 FYNNEI. V was clipped by 4 bases and J by 7 bases; unmatched bases: 12. In nucleotides, the CDR3 is TGTGCCAGCAGTGTCCGACTAGCGGGATTTTTCATGAATGAGCAGTTCTTC. Residues: CASSVRLAGFFMNEQFF.

V is TRBV9 and J is TRBJ2-3; 11 nucleotides align to TRBD2. The junction had 6 bases not matched to a gene; V was cut back by 4 bases and J by 2 bases. Germline V CDR1 and CDR2: SGDLS, YYNGEE. The CDR3 contains 16 residues. CDR3 bases: TGTGCCAGCAGCCAGGGGACTAGCGGAGTCACAGATACGCAGTATTTT. It encodes CASSQGTSGVTDTQYF.

The chain has TRBV5-1 and TRBJ2-3, with TRBD2 identical over 10 bases. Germline V gene sequence: CDR1 SGHRS, CDR2 YFSETQ. This CDR3 contains 16 residues. Trimming removed 0 bases from V and 2 bases from J; junction bases left unmatched: 3. CDR3 sequence: CASSLVTSGATDTQYF. CDR3 coding DNA: TGCGCCAGCAGCTTGGTAACTAGCGGGGCCACAGATACGCAGTATTTT.

At least ten counts were recorded for this clonotype. V and J are TRBV19 and TRBJ1-1, with D possibly being TRBD1 (6 bases). This CDR3 is built from 15 residues. V was shortened by 7 bases and J by 6 bases, with 21 bases between the two germline ends. Germline assignment: CDR1 LNHDA and CDR2 SQIVND (reference sequence). The CDR3 nucleotides are TGTGCCAGTACCAGAGCCGGGGGGCGTCGTGCTGAAGCTTTCTTT. Its protein is CASTRAGGRRAEAFF.